This TCR beta chain came from a study of graft-versus-host responses after intestinal transplantation. Across the study: As for transplant type, recipients had multivisceral, liver-intestinal, or isolated intestinal grafts. Anti-thymocyte globulin was used for induction in all recipients, who then took tacrolimus and steroids for about three years.

The assay was immunoSEQ multiplex PCR, and TCRdb's table has in-frame clones only and misses some. The sample contains approximately 92,000 clones, 90% to 95% of which appear only once. About this clone: What it binds is not known.

Germline V CDR1 and CDR2: MGHRA, YSYEKL. CDR3 length equals 15 residues. With 1 base removed from V and 7 bases from J, the gap between germline ends came to 14 bases. General study results and limits: Peak GvH clone levels in circulation were associated with early post-transplant HvG declines. Analysis identified GvH clones in recipient marrow, with some appearing first in ileum or blood.

This sample comprised unstimulated CD8+ T cells sorted from spleen or lymph node cells, obtained before intestinal transplant. V is TRBV4-1 and J is TRBJ2-4, with D possibly matching TRBD1 (5 bases). The receptor was isolated from a human donor who received an intestinal transplant. The CDR3, as DNA: TGCGCCAGCAGCCAAGTGAAGGCAGGGCGGAACATTCAGTACTTC. Translating gives CASSQVKAGRNIQYF.